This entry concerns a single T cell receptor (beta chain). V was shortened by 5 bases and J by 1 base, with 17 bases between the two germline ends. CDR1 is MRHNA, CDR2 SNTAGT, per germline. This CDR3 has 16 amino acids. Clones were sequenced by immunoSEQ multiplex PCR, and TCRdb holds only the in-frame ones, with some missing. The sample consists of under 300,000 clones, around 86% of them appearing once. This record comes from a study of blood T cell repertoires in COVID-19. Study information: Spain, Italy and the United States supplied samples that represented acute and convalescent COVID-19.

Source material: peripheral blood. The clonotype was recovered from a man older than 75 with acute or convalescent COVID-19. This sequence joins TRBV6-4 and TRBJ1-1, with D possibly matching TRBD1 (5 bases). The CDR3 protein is CASSPTDTSRNTEAFF. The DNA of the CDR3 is TGTGCCAGCAGTCCGACAGACACCTCGAGGAACACTGAAGCTTTCTTT.